These 10 T cell receptor beta chains were sequenced from one sample in a study of shared clonotypes between healthy human individuals. The repertoire was sequenced with immunoSEQ multiplex PCR; TCRdb's copy has only in-frame clones and lacks some. The table includes fewer than 200,000 clones, approximately 62% detected once. Sequenced material: memory CD4+ T cells sorted from blood. Subset here: CD45RA-negative fraction. Receptors originate from a man aged 25 to 40 in good health.

This chain joins TRBV6-5 and TRBJ2-7; D not resolved. V shed 4 bases and J shed 1 base, with 11 bases lying between them. Germline V CDR1 and CDR2: MNHEY, SVGAGI. This CDR3 has 14 residues. The CDR3 loop reads CASSSQGISYEQYF. The CDR3 nucleotides read TGTGCCAGCAGTTCCCAAGGTATTTCCTACGAGCAGTACTTC.

A remark on this clone: A junction boundary mismatches the germline segment, possibly from a read error. The chain is built from TRBV20-1 and TRBJ1-1; D gene uncertain. The CDR3 is made up of 10 amino acids. From germline, CDR1 is DFQATT and CDR2 SNEGSKA (reference sequence). The CDR3 sequence is CSALKTEAFF. DNA of the CDR3: TGCAGTGCTTTGAAGACTGAAGCTTTCTTT.

The chain couples TRBV7-2 to TRBJ2-1, with 10 bases matching TRBD1. J gave up 12 bases and V 2 bases, and 10 bases lay outside the gene matches. Per the germline V gene, CDR1 is SGHTA and CDR2 is FQGNSA. CDR3 size: 15 residues. CDR3 loop: CASSLSGQGVYAQFF. In DNA form, the CDR3 reads TGTGCCAGCAGCTTAAGCGGACAGGGGGTCTATGCGCAGTTCTTC.

The V call is TRBV7-8, the J call TRBJ1-1; maybe TRBD1 (6 bases). Germline CDR1 is SGHVS and CDR2 is FQNEAQ. V lost 5 bases and J lost 1, with 14 bases in between. This CDR3 is built from 15 residues. CDR3 protein: CASSVWGPRNTEAFF. For the CDR3, the DNA is TGTGCCAGCAGCGTCTGGGGGCCTCGGAACACTGAAGCTTTCTTT.

The rearrangement joins TRBV5-4 to TRBJ2-7; D gene ambiguous. CDR1 SGHNT and CDR2 YYREEE come from the germline V gene (reference sequence). Trimming took 0 bases from V and 4 from J, leaving 17 bases between them. There are 16 residues in the CDR3. The CDR3 DNA is TGTGCCAGCAGCTTGGAACTGGGTCTTCAAAATTACGAGCAGTACTTC. This encodes CASSLELGLQNYEQYF.

V is TRBV5-1 and J is TRBJ2-3; D remains ambiguous. Germline assignment: CDR1 SGHRS and CDR2 YFSETQ. The CDR3 length is 14 residues. Trimming took off 0 bases at V and 6 bases at J, with 11 bases between the two ends. The CDR3 reads CASSLAVQADTQYF. CDR3 coding DNA: TGCGCCAGCAGCTTGGCCGTCCAGGCGGATACGCAGTATTTT. Together with reference TRBV5-1 and TRBJ2-3, the CDR3 gives the full variable domain: KAGVTQTPRYLIKTRGQQVTLSCSPISGHRSVSWYQQTPGQGLQFLFEYFSETQRNKGNFPGRFSGRQFSNSRSEMNVSTLELGDSALYLCASSLAVQADTQYFGPGTRLTVL.

V and J are TRBV6-1 and TRBJ2-5; D is possibly TRBD1 or TRBD2 (5 bases each). Germline CDR1 reads MNHNS; CDR2 reads SASEGT. The CDR3 totals 14 residues. Trimming shortened V by 8 bases and J by 2 bases, and 15 bases separated the two germline ends. CDR3 sequence: CASRTWDGQETQYF. The CDR3 coding sequence is TGTGCCAGCCGGACCTGGGACGGACAAGAGACCCAGTACTTC.

The chain recombines TRBV7-3 with TRBJ2-3; D possibly corresponds to TRBD1 (6 bases). V was cut by 6 bases and J by 0 bases, with 13 bases left in between. The CDR3 is made up of 15 amino acids. Germline assignment: CDR1 SGHTA and CDR2 FQGTGA. CDR3 DNA: TGTGCCAGCAGTCCCATGGGGGCAAGCACAGATACGCAGTATTTT. It translates to CASSPMGASTDTQYF.

The chain couples TRBV18 to TRBJ2-5; 8 positions match TRBD2. The germline V gene encodes CDR1 KGHSH and CDR2 LQKENI. V gave up 6 bases and J gave up 6 bases; unmatched junction bases: 9. The CDR3 extends over 14 amino acids. The DNA for the CDR3 is TGTGCCAGCTCCCTCGGACTAGCTGGGAAGACCCAGTACTTC. Protein: CASSLGLAGKTQYF.

The V call is TRBV18, the J call TRBJ2-2, with unresolved D. V lost 3 bases and J 4 bases, leaving 12 bases between the germline ends. The CDR3 sequence is 15 residues long. Germline CDR1 reads KGHSH; CDR2 reads LQKENI. The CDR3 DNA is TGTGCCAGCTCACCTGCTGCAGCAGGCACCGGGGAGCTGTTTTTT. Residues: CASSPAAAGTGELFF.